This T cell receptor beta chain was identified during a study of blood T cell repertoires in COVID-19. Study in general: From T cells, B-cell-depleted T cells, or PBMCs came the material, which was cDNA or gDNA.

The CDR3 has 14 residues. V was cut by 5 bases and J by 3 bases, with 14 bases left in between. The germline CDR1 and CDR2 sequences are MNHEY and SMNVEV (reference sequence). The protocol was immunoSEQ multiplex PCR, while the TCRdb copy is restricted to in-frame clones and leaves out a portion. The sample shows under 250,000 clones, 90% to 95% of them seen only once. The sample consisted of peripheral blood. The sequence derives from a man in his fifties or sixties with COVID-19, enrolled during active disease. The J gene is TRBJ2-7, the V gene TRBV27; maybe TRBD2 (6 bases). In DNA, the CDR3 is TGTGCCAGCAGTCCAGGAGGGGTACGCTACGAGCAGTACTTC. Encoded protein: CASSPGGVRYEQYF.